Each of the 32 T cell receptor beta chains below was sequenced from the same sample in a study of human T cells and chemical hapten exposure. This sample's time point: patch test 1, 2 weeks after DPC sensitization. The sample's treatment: therapeutic diphenylcyclopropenone sensitization with weekly scalp DPC. In TCRdb, the RACE reads were re-called with MiXCR into one record per CDR3 protein. The sample has 300,000 to 400,000 distinct CDR3 sequences; approximately 6.9% are singletons. The sample consisted of whole blood, taken in connection with sensitization to the hapten diphenylcyclopropenone (DPC). The receptors here all came from a woman under 30 with alopecia areata. Some clones in this sample may be carry-over from other donors' samples.

This chain joins TRBV29-1 and TRBJ2-1; 8 positions match TRBD2. The CDR3 runs 15 residues. CDR1 is SQVTM, CDR2 ANQGSEA, per germline. Here the CDR3 DNA reads TGCAGAGTAGCGGGGCCCCAGAGCTCCTACAATGAGCAGTTCTTC. Translated: CRVAGPQSSYNEQFF.

This clonotype was counted a few times. The chain employs TRBV6-5 and TRBJ1-1; 11 nucleotides line up with TRBD1. This CDR3 is 17 amino acids long. V lost 6 bases, J lost 0 bases, and 9 bases stayed unmatched. The germline V gene has CDR1 MNHEY and CDR2 SVGAGI. This CDR3 reads CASSPPRTGGMNTEAFF. The CDR3 DNA is TGTGCCAGCAGCCCACCCAGGACAGGGGGCATGAACACTGAAGCTTTCTTT.

This clonotype was counted at least ten times. The J gene is TRBJ2-3, the V gene TRBV29-1; no clear D gene. This CDR3 is built from 14 residues. Germline loops: CDR1 SQVTM, CDR2 ANQGSEA. Trimming shortened V by 3 bases and J by 5 bases, and 15 bases separated the two germline ends. CDR3 in DNA: TGCAGCGTTGAGGGTGCGTTTAAGGGAGATACGCAGTATTTT. Translating gives CSVEGAFKGDTQYF.

In DNA, the CDR3 is TGTGCCAGCAGCCAAGATTCAGGGGAAACTGAAGCTTTCTTT. Encoded protein: CASSQDSGETEAFF. The chain links TRBV3-1 to TRBJ1-1; TRBD1 is a possible D gene (6 bases). Germline assignment: CDR1 LGHDT and CDR2 YNNKEL (reference sequence). The CDR3 has 14 residues. V was pared by 0 bases and J by 5 bases, with 10 bases between.

This clonotype has at least ten counts. This chain links TRBV7-2 with TRBJ2-7; tentatively, D is TRBD1 (6 bases). From germline, CDR1 is SGHTA and CDR2 FQGNSA. The CDR3 has 15 residues. Trimming took 3 bases from V and 2 from J, leaving 14 bases between them. CDR3 residues: CASSFGPQGTYEQYF. The CDR3 region has the DNA TGTGCCAGCAGCTTCGGGCCACAGGGCACCTACGAGCAGTACTTC.

This clonotype showed up just a few times. The chain uses TRBV10-3 and TRBJ1-1; 7 bases map to TRBD1. CDR1 and CDR2 (germline): ENHRY, SYGVKD. J was trimmed by 7 bases and V by 7 bases; bases with no gene match: 9. The CDR3 length is 13 residues. The DNA for the CDR3 is TGTGCCATCACCCAACAAGGGACAGATGAAGCTTTCTTT. Amino acid sequence: CAITQQGTDEAFF.

This chain uses TRBV5-6 with TRBJ2-5; 8 bases are a match to TRBD1. In germline, CDR1 is SGHDT, CDR2 YYEEEE. V trimming: 0 bases; J trimming: 4 bases; junction bases outside the gene matches: 2. This CDR3 has 14 amino acids. CDR3 loop: CASSLAGGAETQYF. CDR3 nucleotides: TGTGCCAGCAGCTTGGCAGGGGGCGCAGAGACCCAGTACTTC.

The chain is built from TRBV7-2 and TRBJ2-3; 7 nucleotides match TRBD1. This CDR3 has 15 amino acids. J lost 2 bases, V lost 5 bases, and 7 bases had no gene match. Germline V gene lookup returns CDR1 SGHTA and CDR2 FQGNSA. The CDR3 reads CASSLRGQPTDTQYF. DNA for the CDR3: TGTGCCAGCAGCCTGAGGGGGCAACCCACAGATACGCAGTATTTT.

This clonotype was observed many times. V usage is TRBV7-8 and J usage is TRBJ2-3, with D possibly being TRBD1 (6 bases). Trimming shortened V by 5 bases and J by 5 bases, and 14 bases separated the two germline ends. This CDR3 has 14 amino acids. Germline V gene data show CDR1 as SGHVS and CDR2 as FQNEAQ. The CDR3 DNA sequence: TGTGCCAGCAGCAACTCTTACAGGGAAGATACGCAGTATTTT. Protein product: CASSNSYREDTQYF.

There are a few counts of this clonotype. The V call is TRBV7-9, the J call TRBJ1-5; D is ambiguous. Germline loops: CDR1 SEHNR, CDR2 FQNEAQ (reference sequence). The CDR3 loop spans 16 amino acids. V was shortened by 1 base and J by 1 base, with 11 bases between the two germline ends. CDR3: CASSLGAGVSNQPQHF. The CDR3 DNA sequence: TGTGCCAGCAGCTTAGGGGCAGGCGTAAGCAATCAGCCCCAGCATTTT.

This clonotype was found many times. The chain recombines TRBV28 with TRBJ2-7, with a tentative D call TRBD1 (6 bases). The CDR3 has 14 residues. The germline gives CDR1 MDHEN, CDR2 SYDVKM. V gave up 3 bases and J gave up 2 bases, with 11 bases separating them. The CDR3, as DNA: TGTGCCAGCAGTTTCACAGGGATCACCTACGAGCAGTACTTC. It encodes CASSFTGITYEQYF.

The table lists this clonotype with many counts. This chain connects TRBV28 to TRBJ1-5; D perhaps matches TRBD1 (5 bases). V lost 3 bases and J lost 7, with 13 bases in between. Germline values: CDR1 MDHEN, CDR2 SYDVKM. This CDR3 is built from 14 residues. Here the CDR3 DNA reads TGTGCCAGCAGTTTTATGGGGCTGGAGCAGCCCCAGCATTTT. Translation: CASSFMGLEQPQHF.

V usage is TRBV6-5 and J usage is TRBJ1-1; 9 bases align to TRBD1. The CDR3 extends over 16 amino acids. CDR1 is MNHEY and CDR2 is SVGAGI in the germline V gene. J gave up 4 bases and V 2 bases, and 8 bases lay outside the gene matches. This chain's CDR3 is CASSYESRTGATEAFF. The CDR3 DNA is TGTGCCAGCAGTTACGAGTCCCGGACAGGGGCCACTGAAGCTTTCTTT.

Ten or more counts support this clonotype. The rearrangement joins TRBV7-3 to TRBJ1-1; tentative D call: TRBD1 (5 bases). Germline lookup yields CDR1 SGHTA and CDR2 FQGTGA. Trimming stripped 0 bases from V and 3 bases from J, with 11 bases between. The CDR3 totals 15 residues. The CDR3 protein is CASSLTPGRDTEAFF. Here the CDR3 DNA reads TGTGCCAGCAGCTTAACCCCAGGGAGAGACACTGAAGCTTTCTTT.

This clonotype appeared many times. The V call is TRBV7-2, the J call TRBJ1-5; D is undetermined. Germline values: CDR1 SGHTA, CDR2 FQGNSA. Trimming stripped 1 base from V and 5 bases from J, with 6 bases between. This CDR3 has 13 residues. The CDR3 sequence is CASSLVRDQPQHF. DNA for the CDR3: TGTGCCAGCAGCTTAGTTAGGGATCAGCCCCAGCATTTT.

This clonotype came up a few times. This chain links TRBV6-2 or TRBV6-3 with TRBJ1-5, with D unclear. Per germline, CDR1 MNHEY and CDR2 SVGEGT. CDR3 size: 14 residues. Trimming took 3 bases from V and 6 from J, leaving 12 bases between them. The CDR3 is CASSYFGVVQPQHF. The CDR3 nucleotides read TGTGCCAGCAGTTATTTTGGGGTCGTTCAGCCCCAGCATTTT.

Concerning this clonotype itself: At one end, the junction sequence differs from germline, possibly due to a read error. The chain links TRBV27 to TRBJ2-6; maybe TRBD2 (7 bases). CDR3 length: 16 amino acids. CDR1 MNHEY and CDR2 SMNVEV come from the germline V gene (reference sequence). In DNA, the CDR3 is TGTGCCAGCAGTTCCCTCCTAACAGGGAGGGCGAACGTCCTGACTTTC. It yields the protein CASSSLLTGRANVLTF.

This sequence joins TRBV12-3 or TRBV12-4 and TRBJ1-1; D is unresolved. The CDR3 contains 14 residues. Trimming left V 4 bases short and J 1 base short, with 10 bases between. DNA for the CDR3: TGTGCCAGCAGTTCTTGGACGGAGAACACTGAAGCTTTCTTT. This translates into CASSSWTENTEAFF.

The gene calls are TRBV7-6 and TRBJ2-7, with unresolved D. This CDR3 comprises 11 residues. In germline, CDR1 is SGHVS, CDR2 FNYEAQ. V was pared by 6 bases and J by 6 bases, with 9 bases between. The CDR3: CASSSASEQYF. The CDR3 DNA is TGTGCCAGCAGTTCAGCCAGCGAGCAGTACTTC.

V is TRBV10-3 and J is TRBJ1-6; no firm D call. V was cut by 3 bases and J by 8 bases, with 5 bases left in between. This CDR3 spans 12 amino acids. Germline CDR1 and CDR2: ENHRY and SYGVKD. Here the CDR3 DNA reads TGTGCCATCAGTGAAGCAGATTCACCCCTCCACTTT. The encoded protein is CAISEADSPLHF.

J is TRBJ2-1 and V is TRBV7-2, with 7 bases matching TRBD2. CDR3 length: 16 amino acids. Germline V gene lookup returns CDR1 SGHTA and CDR2 FQGNSA. J lost 7 bases, V lost 0 bases, and 9 bases had no gene match. CDR3 sequence (DNA): TGTGCCAGCAGCTTAGCACCGGGGGGAGACAAAAATGAGCAGTTCTTC. Protein sequence: CASSLAPGGDKNEQFF.

In its sample, this clonotype was seen a few times. The chain is built from TRBV20-1 and TRBJ2-3; 9 bases map to TRBD1. The CDR3 contains 16 residues. V lost 6 bases to trimming and J lost 4 bases; unmatched junction nucleotides: 14. CDR1 and CDR2 (germline): DFQATT, SNEGSKA (reference sequence). The CDR3 DNA is TGCAGTGCCGACCCAGCGGGACAGGGTTTGTCAGATACGCAGTATTTT. Protein product: CSADPAGQGLSDTQYF.

This clonotype has a count of ten or more. DNA for the CDR3: TGCAGTGCCACCTTCGGCAGCGACAATCAGCCCCAGCATTTT. Residues: CSATFGSDNQPQHF. This sequence joins TRBV20-1 and TRBJ1-5; D uncertain. Trimming stripped 6 bases from V and 3 bases from J, with 15 bases between. CDR3 length equals 14 residues. CDR1 is DFQATT and CDR2 is SNEGSKA in the germline V gene (reference sequence).

Concerning this clonotype itself: In this CDR3 the conserved last residue, phenylalanine or tryptophan, is missing, so a read error is likely. The V gene is TRBV5-6, the J gene TRBJ2-1; tentative D call: TRBD1 (6 bases). The CDR3 extends over 13 amino acids. Trimming took 3 bases from V and 8 from J, leaving 12 bases between them. Looked up from germline, CDR1 is SGHDT and CDR2 is YYEEEE. CDR3 DNA: TGTGCCAGCAGCTGGGACACCCACGATGAGCAGTTCCTC. Protein sequence: CASSWDTHDEQFL.

The chain links TRBV12-3 or TRBV12-4 to TRBJ1-2, with 8 nucleotides matching TRBD1. The CDR3 spans 13 residues. V shed 6 bases, J shed 4 bases, and the junction held 4 bases outside the gene matches. CDR3 DNA: TGTGCCAGCAGCCGGGGACAGGCCTATGGCTACACCTTC. Translation: CASSRGQAYGYTF.

This clonotype came up many times. The gene calls are TRBV6-5 and TRBJ1-1; D remains unclear. The CDR3 sequence is 15 residues long. CDR1 and CDR2 (germline): MNHEY, SVGAGI. Trimming removed 0 bases at V and 0 bases at J, with 8 bases between. CDR3 in amino acids: CASSYSGTMNTEAFF. The CDR3 nucleotides read TGTGCCAGCAGTTACTCTGGCACCATGAACACTGAAGCTTTCTTT.

The chain uses TRBV7-9 and TRBJ2-2; 9 bases match TRBD1. The V gene's germline CDR1 is SEHNR and CDR2 FQNEAQ (reference sequence). The CDR3 consists of 17 residues. The V and J ends lost 3 bases and 0 bases, in that order; junction bases with no gene match: 5. This CDR3 is CASSFGTGRSNTGELFF. The CDR3 region has the DNA TGTGCCAGCAGCTTTGGGACAGGGAGATCGAACACCGGGGAGCTGTTTTTT.

This clonotype has at least ten counts. V usage is TRBV6-2 or TRBV6-3 and J usage is TRBJ2-3; 10 bases agree with TRBD2. The CDR3 has 15 residues. Trimming at V came to 4 bases and at J to 3 bases, leaving 4 bases not matched to a gene. Germline V gene sequence: CDR1 MNHEY, CDR2 SVGEGT. CDR3 in amino acids: CASSSGTSETDTQYF. CDR3 DNA sequence: TGTGCCAGCAGTTCCGGGACTAGCGAAACAGATACGCAGTATTTT.

This clonotype was picked up many times. This chain uses TRBV29-1 with TRBJ2-6; D ambiguous. Looked up from germline, CDR1 is SQVTM and CDR2 is ANQGSEA. V gave up 6 bases and J gave up 0 bases, with 9 bases separating them. This CDR3 contains 14 residues. The CDR3 loop reads CSVGISSGANVLTF. The DNA of the CDR3 is TGCAGCGTGGGCATTAGCTCTGGGGCCAACGTCCTGACTTTC.

This clonotype was detected a few times. The chain couples TRBV20-1 to TRBJ2-7; tentatively, D is TRBD2 (5 bases). This CDR3 spans 15 amino acids. V was shortened by 5 bases and J by 4 bases, with 21 bases between the two germline ends. From germline, CDR1 is DFQATT and CDR2 SNEGSKA (reference sequence). In nucleotides, the CDR3 is TGCAGTGCTTCGGAGCGGACGGGTGATAAGTACGAGCAGTACTTC. Translation: CSASERTGDKYEQYF.

This clonotype has at least ten counts. The chain is built from TRBV11-2 and TRBJ2-7, with unresolved D. Germline V gene data show CDR1 as SGHAT and CDR2 as FQNNGV. V lost 0 bases and J 2 bases, leaving 20 bases between the germline ends. The CDR3 is made up of 18 amino acids. CDR3 loop: CASSLDSYSPRAPYEQYF. The CDR3 coding sequence is TGTGCCAGCAGCTTAGATTCCTACTCACCCAGAGCCCCCTACGAGCAGTACTTC.

This clonotype was picked up a small number of times. This chain joins TRBV20-1 and TRBJ1-1; a possible D gene is TRBD1 (6 bases). The germline CDR1 and CDR2 sequences are DFQATT and SNEGSKA (reference sequence). CDR3 length equals 14 residues. The ends were cut back, 0 bases at V and 4 bases at J, with 12 bases in the middle. For the CDR3, the DNA is TGCAGTGCTAGAGAGCCGGGGGCGAGCACTGAAGCTTTCTTT. This translates into CSAREPGASTEAFF.